Presented here are 13 T cell receptor beta chains from one specimen sequenced in a study of blood T cells in healthy people across ages. The authors ran a second PCR of about 7 to 11 cycles using a sample-barcoded 5' primer and a J-beta primer mix. TCRdb fed the 5' RACE reads into MiXCR, producing one record per CDR3 protein. This sample carries more than 650,000 distinct CDR3 sequences, 20% to 25% of them seen once, and the ten largest clones take 22%. The sample taken for sequencing was blood. These receptors were taken from a man aged 70 or older in good health.

This clonotype was recorded a few times. J is TRBJ1-2 and V is TRBV10-1; 9 nucleotides line up with TRBD1. The CDR3 has 15 amino acids. Trimming at V came to 5 bases and at J to 7 bases, leaving 11 bases not matched to a gene. CDR1 and CDR2 (germline): WNHNN, SYGVQD (reference sequence). In nucleotides, the CDR3 is TGCGCCAGCAGTTCCTCGGGACAGGGATTAACTGGCTACACCTTC. Its translation is CASSSSGQGLTGYTF.

The V call is TRBV7-2, the J call TRBJ2-7, with D hard to call. CDR1 is SGHTA and CDR2 is FQGNSA in the germline V gene. The germline V and J ends were trimmed by 2 bases and 6 bases, with 5 bases remaining between them. CDR3 length equals 11 residues. CDR3 region: CASSLLLEQYF. The DNA for the CDR3 is TGTGCCAGCAGCTTACTCCTCGAGCAGTACTTC.

About this clonotype: As the CDR3 is not closed by the conserved phenylalanine or tryptophan, this likely results from a read error. V gene TRBV12-3 or TRBV12-4 combines with J gene TRBJ2-3; 8 bases match TRBD1. The CDR3 length is 15 residues. Trimming took 8 bases from V and 4 from J; bases not matched to a gene: 11. The CDR3 bases are TGTGCCAGCCGAACAGGGGGATTAATCTCAGATACGCAGTATTCT. Its protein product is CASRTGGLISDTQYS.

The chain carries TRBV11-2 and TRBJ2-7; D not certain. From germline, CDR1 is SGHAT and CDR2 FQNNGV. This CDR3 spans 15 amino acids. V lost 1 base and J lost 0, with 10 bases in between. CDR3 residues: CASSLAPRASYEQYF. CDR3 nucleotides: TGTGCCAGCAGCTTAGCCCCTAGGGCCTCCTACGAGCAGTACTTC.

The chain is built from TRBV6-2 or TRBV6-3 and TRBJ2-7; 7 nucleotides agree with TRBD1. Germline CDR1 reads MNHEY; CDR2 reads SVGEGT. V dropped 4 bases and J dropped 1; count of bases not matched to a gene: 4. The CDR3 has 14 amino acids. The CDR3 sequence is CASSWETGSYEQYF. In DNA, the CDR3 is TGTGCCAGCAGTTGGGAGACAGGGTCCTACGAGCAGTACTTC.

V usage is TRBV5-1 and J usage is TRBJ1-2, with a possible D match to TRBD1 (5 bases). V was pared by 0 bases and J by 8 bases, with 17 bases between. The CDR3 extends over 15 amino acids. Looked up from germline, CDR1 is SGHRS and CDR2 is YFSETQ. CDR3 amino acids: CASSLDGHYDRGYTF. DNA of the CDR3: TGCGCCAGCAGCTTGGACGGACACTACGACCGCGGCTACACCTTC.

J is TRBJ2-1 and V is TRBV3-1; 8 bases match TRBD2. Germline lookup yields CDR1 LGHDT and CDR2 YNNKEL (reference sequence). V shed 1 base, J shed 2 bases, and the junction held 1 base outside the gene matches. The CDR3 runs to 15 residues. In DNA form, the CDR3 reads TGTGCCAGCAGCCAAGCAGCGGGGGCCTACAATGAGCAGTTCTTC. Translating it yields CASSQAAGAYNEQFF.

This clonotype was seen a few times. This chain joins TRBV6-6 and TRBJ1-1; D uncertain. The germline CDR1 and CDR2 sequences are MNHNY and SVGAGI (reference sequence). V shed 2 bases and J shed 1 base, with 2 bases lying between them. This CDR3 spans 12 amino acids. CDR3 in amino acids: CASSYTNTEAFF. CDR3 nucleotide sequence: TGTGCCAGCAGTTACACGAACACTGAAGCTTTCTTT.

V usage is TRBV7-9 and J usage is TRBJ2-7, with D unresolved. Germline values: CDR1 SEHNR, CDR2 FQNEAQ (reference sequence). CDR3 length equals 14 residues. The germline V and J ends were trimmed by 1 base and 4 bases, with 11 bases remaining between them. The CDR3 here is CASSLGPSLYEQYF. The DNA for the CDR3 is TGTGCCAGCAGCTTAGGTCCCTCCCTTTACGAGCAGTACTTC.

Here the CDR3 reads CASSPYFEAFF. The CDR3 DNA is TGTGCCAGCAGCCCCTATTTTGAAGCTTTCTTT. The V call is TRBV7-2, the J call TRBJ1-1; D ambiguous. V was pared by 5 bases and J by 7 bases, with 8 bases between. CDR1 is SGHTA, CDR2 FQGNSA, per germline. The CDR3 has 11 residues.

Many counts were recorded for this clonotype. This rearrangement joins TRBV29-1 to TRBJ2-1, with D hard to call. CDR1 is SQVTM and CDR2 is ANQGSEA in the germline V gene. V dropped 1 base and J dropped 5 bases, with 9 bases sitting between them. CDR3 length: 13 amino acids. The CDR3 loop is CSVEGPADNEQFF. For the CDR3, the DNA is TGCAGCGTTGAAGGCCCCGCCGACAATGAGCAGTTCTTC.

The CDR3 bases are TGTGCCAGCAGCTCTGGGACTAGCGCCTCCTACGAGCAGTACTTC. Encoded protein: CASSSGTSASYEQYF. The chain couples TRBV11-2 to TRBJ2-1, with 10 bases matching TRBD2. The J call could be wrong; TRBJ2-7 is a better fit for the DNA end. The CDR3 spans 15 residues. Germline CDR1 is SGHAT and CDR2 is FQNNGV.

The chain combines TRBV20-1 with TRBJ2-4; D unresolved. Trimming took off 2 bases at V and 0 bases at J, with 5 bases between the two ends. This CDR3 comprises 13 residues. The germline V gene has CDR1 DFQATT and CDR2 SNEGSKA (reference sequence). The DNA for the CDR3 is TGCAGTGCTAGACCACTAGCCAAAAACATTCAGTACTTC. Encoded protein: CSARPLAKNIQYF.